One and the same sample provided the 3 T cell receptor beta chains below, sequenced in a study of blood T cell repertoires in COVID-19. TCRdb's copy holds only in-frame clones and misses some; the assay was immunoSEQ multiplex PCR. The sample consists of a few hundred thousand clones, roughly 85% of them appearing once. Sequencing was performed on peripheral blood. The receptor source for this set is a young woman with acute or convalescent COVID-19.

The chain carries TRBV13 and TRBJ1-5; D remains ambiguous. CDR1 is PRHDT and CDR2 is FYEKMQ in the germline V gene (reference sequence). This CDR3 is 15 amino acids long. V was shortened by 0 bases and J by 6 bases, with 12 bases between the two germline ends. The CDR3 DNA follows: TGTGCCAGCAGCTTAGGGGGGAGCAACAGTCAGCCCCAGCATTTT. Its translation is CASSLGGSNSQPQHF.

The chain uses TRBV24-1 and TRBJ1-3, with TRBD1 matching over 7 bases. The CDR3 is 15 amino acids. V lost 4 bases to trimming and J lost 3 bases; unmatched junction nucleotides: 5. The germline CDR1 and CDR2 sequences are KGHDR and SFDVKD. The CDR3 reads CATSDTGARGNTIYF. The CDR3 nucleotides read TGTGCCACCAGTGACACAGGGGCCCGTGGAAACACCATATATTTT.

The chain uses TRBV2 and TRBJ2-1; a possible D gene is TRBD2 (5 bases). The CDR3 runs 15 residues. Trimming took 5 bases from V and 0 from J, leaving 11 bases between them. Germline V gene data show CDR1 as SNHLY and CDR2 as FYNNEI. CDR3 coding DNA: TGTGCCAGCAGTCCCCGGGGTTTCTCCTACAATGAGCAGTTCTTC. This codes for CASSPRGFSYNEQFF.